Each of the 25 T cell receptor beta chains below was sequenced from the same sample in a study of T cell clonality in common variable immunodeficiency. Here immunoSEQ multiplex PCR was the method, and the copy in TCRdb shows in-frame clones only, minus some. The sample holds 52,000 or so clones, and no clone turns up only once. Material: peripheral blood mononuclear cells. The source is a person aged 18 to 75 in good health.

This clone was counted ten times or more. CDR3 bases read: TGCGCCAGCAGCTTGGGGTTGACTACCAATGAG. Translated, it gives CASSLGLTTNE. The whole CDR3 region reads CASSLGLTTNEQFF. The chain joins TRBV5-1 to TRBJ2-1; D may be TRBD2 (5 bases). The CDR3 is cut off 3 residues early in the read; its end comes from the germline J gene. Germline loops: CDR1 SGHRS, CDR2 YFSETQ. The CDR3 covers 14 residues. V lost 0 bases and J lost 6, with 10 bases in between.

There are a few counts of this clone. The CDR3 goes on 3 residues after the read ends, and that part is filled in from the germline J gene. This chain links TRBV11-3 with TRBJ1-1; weak D call: TRBD1 (5 bases). Germline V lookup: CDR1 SGHNT, CDR2 YENEEA. The CDR3 loop spans 13 amino acids. V lost 1 base to trimming and J lost 7 bases, with 10 bases between them. The part of the CDR3 DNA that was read is TGTGCCAGCAGCTTAGCCTTCGGGGGTGAA. Residues: CASSLAFGGE. The full-length CDR3 reads as CASSLAFGGEAFF.

In its sample, this clone was seen many times. The sequenced fragment ends 3 residues before the CDR3 boundary, so the rest is inferred from the germline J gene. The V and J genes are TRBV19 and TRBJ2-2, with TRBD1 identical over 9 bases. J gave up 3 bases and V 6 bases, and 14 bases lay outside the gene matches. The CDR3 runs 18 residues. CDR1 is LNHDA, CDR2 SQIVND, per germline (reference sequence). CDR3 sequence: CASRGIDTRDRDTGELFF. CDR3 bases read: TGTGCCAGTAGGGGCATAGATACCCGGGACAGGGACACCGGGGAG.

Many counts were recorded for this clone. The read halts 3 residues ahead of the CDR3 end, with the missing end drawn from the germline J gene. The chain is built from TRBV6-1 and TRBJ2-6, with D unclear. Between the trimmed V and J ends, which lost 1 base and 0 bases, there was a span of 7 bases. The germline CDR1 and CDR2 sequences are MNHNS and SASEGT. The CDR3 totals 16 residues. The CDR3 loop is CASSEGSPSGANVLTF. CDR3 bases read: TGTGCCAGCAGTGAAGGCAGTCCCTCTGGGGCCAACGTC.

This clone was counted many times. CDR3 DNA (partial): TGCGCCAGCAACAGCGGGGGCACAGATACG. Translated: CASNSGGTDT. The full CDR3 protein reads CASNSGGTDTQYF. The chain has TRBV10-1 and TRBJ2-3, with 7 bases aligning to TRBD2. The CDR3 goes on 3 residues after the read ends, and that part is filled in from the germline J gene. The CDR3 has 13 residues. The junction had 2 bases not matched to a gene; V was cut back by 7 bases and J by 1 base. Germline-derived CDR1 and CDR2 are WNHNN and SYGVQD (reference sequence).

Ten or more counts support this clone. Read sequence stops 3 residues before the CDR3 end, and the germline J gene provides the missing end. This chain connects TRBV11-2 to TRBJ2-5; 10 bases fit TRBD2. Germline V CDR1 and CDR2: SGHAT, FQNNGV. The CDR3 sequence is 15 residues long. The V gene end was trimmed by 3 bases and the J gene end by 7 bases; junction bases not matched to a gene: 8. Here the CDR3 reads CASSFPAGGLGTQYF. The sequenced CDR3 bases are TGTGCCAGCAGCTTCCCAGCGGGGGGGCTCGGGACC. Full variable domain (remainder filled in from reference TRBV11-2 and TRBJ2-5): EAGVAQSPRYKIIEKRQSVAFWCNPISGHATLYWYQQILGQGPKLLIQFQNNGVVDDSQLPKDRFSAERLKGVDSTLKIQPAKLEDSAVYLCASSFPAGGLGTQYFGPGTRLLVL.

This clone appeared a few times. The read terminates 3 residues ahead of where the CDR3 ends, so the germline J gene completes it. The chain couples TRBV5-1 to TRBJ2-3; TRBD1 aligns across 7 bases. The CDR3 is 16 amino acids. Germline V CDR1 and CDR2: SGHRS, YFSETQ. The CDR3 sequence is CASSPSTAGGLETQYF. Partial CDR3 DNA: TGCGCCAGCAGCCCCTCGACGGCAGGGGGTTTGGAGACG. The variable domain in full, with the rest retrieved from reference TRBV5-1 and TRBJ2-3, is KAGVTQTPRYLIKTRGQQVTLSCSPISGHRSVSWYQQTPGQGLQFLFEYFSETQRNKGNFPGRFSGRQFSNSRSEMNVSTLELGDSALYLCASSPSTAGGLETQYFGPGTRLTVL.

Of note for this clone: The CDR3 extends 3 residues past the end of the read, so its final part is completed from the germline J gene. J is TRBJ1-1 and V is TRBV5-1, with 8 bases aligning to TRBD1. The CDR3 has 15 residues. J was trimmed by 3 bases and V by 2 bases; bases with no gene match: 6. Germline V lookup: CDR1 SGHRS, CDR2 YFSETQ. The part of the CDR3 DNA that was read is TGCGCCAGCAGCTTCGGACAGGGTCTGCACACTGAA. Amino acid sequence: CASSFGQGLHTE. The CDR3 as a whole reads CASSFGQGLHTEAFF.

This clone appeared many times. The DNA ends 3 residues before the CDR3 does, and the rest of the CDR3 is filled in from the germline J gene. This rearrangement joins TRBV5-6 to TRBJ1-2; D possibly corresponds to TRBD1 (6 bases). Per the germline V gene, CDR1 is SGHDT and CDR2 is YYEEEE. V was pared by 5 bases and J by 5 bases, with 16 bases between. This CDR3 spans 14 amino acids. CDR3 DNA (partial): TGTGCCAGCAGATCAAGGGGGAAAGCTTATGGC. As protein: CASRSRGKAYG. The CDR3 in full is CASRSRGKAYGYTF.

This clone came up many times. The read ends 3 residues before the CDR3 terminus; that terminus is restored from the germline J gene. The rearrangement joins TRBV5-1 to TRBJ2-7; 8 bases agree with TRBD2. The CDR3 consists of 15 residues. Germline V gene data show CDR1 as SGHRS and CDR2 as YFSETQ. J was trimmed by 5 bases and V by 4 bases; bases with no gene match: 11. The CDR3 loop is CASSGGGAGGDEQYF. The covered CDR3 bases are TGCGCCAGCAGCGGAGGGGGGGCGGGAGGTGACGAG.

This clone was seen ten or more times. Sequencing ends 3 residues short of the CDR3 end; the germline J gene provides the rest. The V and J genes are TRBV5-1 and TRBJ2-2, with 7 positions matching TRBD2. The CDR3 runs to 14 residues. Germline V lookup: CDR1 SGHRS, CDR2 YFSETQ. V shed 7 bases, J shed 6 bases, and the junction held 9 bases outside the gene matches. CDR3 DNA (partial): TGCGCCAGCGGGGACGCTCGGGGGGCCGGGGAG. It yields the protein CASGDARGAGE. The whole CDR3 protein reads CASGDARGAGELFF. The complete variable domain, with remaining parts taken from reference TRBV5-1 and TRBJ2-2, reads KAGVTQTPRYLIKTRGQQVTLSCSPISGHRSVSWYQQTPGQGLQFLFEYFSETQRNKGNFPGRFSGRQFSNSRSEMNVSTLELGDSALYLCASGDARGAGELFFGEGSRLTVL.

This clone was observed many times. The read is 3 residues too short to cover the CDR3 end, so that end is filled in from the germline J gene. This chain uses TRBV6-4 with TRBJ2-3, with 12 nucleotides matching TRBD2. The CDR3 runs 16 residues. V lost 5 bases and J lost 0; bases outside the gene matches: 3. Germline CDR1 and CDR2: MRHNA and SNTAGT. The part of the CDR3 DNA that was read is TGTGCCAGCAGTCGGACTAGCGGGGAAAGCACAGATACG. Translating it yields CASSRTSGESTDT. The full CDR3 is CASSRTSGESTDTQYF.

This clone was seen repeatedly, ten times or more. Sequencing ends 3 residues short of the CDR3 end; the germline J gene provides the rest. The chain is built from TRBV6-1 and TRBJ2-1; TRBD2 matches at 9 bases. The CDR3 runs 14 residues. Unmatched junction bases numbered 2, after V lost 3 bases and J lost 5 bases. CDR1 is MNHNS and CDR2 is SASEGT in the germline V gene. CDR3 protein: CASSEREGHNEQFF. The CDR3 bases that were read are TGTGCCAGCAGTGAGCGGGAGGGCCACAATGAG.

This clone was counted only a few times. With the read ending 3 residues before the CDR3 end, the germline J gene is used to fill in that end. The V call is TRBV30, the J call TRBJ2-4, with D perhaps matching TRBD1 (6 bases). This CDR3 has 13 amino acids. Germline V gene sequence: CDR1 GTSNPN, CDR2 SVGIG (reference sequence). The covered CDR3 bases are TGTGCCTGGAGTTTTACAGGGAACTATGGT. It is translated as CAWSFTGNYG. The whole CDR3 protein is CAWSFTGNYGQYF.

This clone has at least ten counts. The read is 3 residues too short to cover the CDR3 end, so that end is filled in from the germline J gene. The chain recombines TRBV7-3 with TRBJ2-7; tentatively, D is TRBD2 (6 bases). CDR1 and CDR2 (germline): SGHTA, FQGTGA. Trimming took off 9 bases at V and 0 bases at J, with 12 bases between the two ends. The CDR3 runs to 13 residues. The CDR3 bases that were read are TGTGCCAGTAGCCGCGGGGACTCCTACGAG. Its protein product is CASSRGDSYE. In full, the CDR3 is CASSRGDSYEQYF.

This clone was counted ten times or more. The observed sequence ends 3 residues before the CDR3 terminus, with the missing tail filled in from the germline J gene. This chain links TRBV7-2 with TRBJ2-3; tentative D call: TRBD1 (5 bases). The germline V gene encodes CDR1 SGHTA and CDR2 FQGNSA. The CDR3 spans 14 residues. Trimming took off 3 bases at V and 4 bases at J, with 11 bases between the two ends. CDR3 amino acids: CASSFNPGPDTQYF. CDR3 DNA (partial): TGTGCCAGCAGCTTTAACCCAGGGCCAGATACG.

This clone was picked up many times. Partial CDR3 DNA: TGTGCCAGCAGCCATGCGGGGGCAGGGGAGGAGACC. Its protein is CASSHAGAGEET. The full CDR3 protein reads CASSHAGAGEETQYF. The gene calls are TRBV28 and TRBJ2-5, with a tentative D call TRBD2 (7 bases). The read comes to an end 3 residues before the CDR3 does, leaving the germline J gene to fill in the end. The CDR3 is 15 amino acids. CDR1 and CDR2 (germline): MDHEN, SYDVKM. V was clipped by 6 bases and J by 5 bases, with 19 bases between them. Full variable domain (outside the CDR3, taken from reference TRBV28 and TRBJ2-5): DVKVTQSSRYLVKRTGEKVFLECVQDMDHENMFWYRQDPGLGLRLIYFSYDVKMKEKGDIPEGYSVSREKKERFSLILESASTNQTSMYLCASSHAGAGEETQYFGPGTRLLVL.

This clone has just a few counts. With the read ending 3 residues before the CDR3 end, the germline J gene is used to fill in that end. The rearrangement uses TRBV7-9 and TRBJ2-7; D perhaps matches TRBD2 (5 bases). Trimming took 6 bases from V and 1 from J, leaving 10 bases between them. The CDR3 runs to 13 residues. Germline V CDR1 and CDR2: SEHNR, FQNEAQ (reference sequence). The CDR3 here is CASRIPGSYEQYF. The part of the CDR3 DNA that was read is TGTGCCAGCAGAATTCCGGGGTCCTACGAG. The full variable domain, in which reference TRBV7-9 and TRBJ2-7 provide the parts outside the CDR3, is DTGVSQNPRHKITKRGQNVTFRCDPISEHNRLYWYRQTLGQGPEFLTYFQNEAQLEKSRLLSDRFSAERPKGSFSTLEIQRTEQGDSAMYLCASRIPGSYEQYFGPGTRLTVT.

This clone showed up many times. The read terminates 3 residues ahead of where the CDR3 ends, so the germline J gene completes it. V is TRBV20-1 and J is TRBJ2-1, with 9 bases matching TRBD1. This CDR3 spans 15 amino acids. Per the germline V gene, CDR1 is DFQATT and CDR2 is SNEGSKA (reference sequence). Trimming cost V 1 base and J 5 bases; bases outside gene matches: 6. The covered CDR3 bases are TGCAGTGCTAGAGTTCCCGGACAGGGGAACAATGAG. Translated, it gives CSARVPGQGNNE. The CDR3 as a whole reads CSARVPGQGNNEQFF.

This clone was picked up many times. Sequencing ends 3 residues short of the CDR3 end; the germline J gene provides the rest. The chain carries TRBV6-2 or TRBV6-3 and TRBJ1-1; D gene uncertain. This CDR3 has 14 residues. Germline V gives CDR1 MNHEY, CDR2 SVGEGT. CDR3 DNA, as far as it was read: TGTGCCAGCAGTTACTCAATCGAGGGTAGAGAA. This translates into CASSYSIEGRE. In full, the CDR3 reads CASSYSIEGREAFF.

This clone has at least ten counts. The read comes to an end 3 residues before the CDR3 does, leaving the germline J gene to fill in the end. V is TRBV20-1 and J is TRBJ2-3, with 8 bases aligning to TRBD1. The CDR3 is 14 residues long. Germline trimming cut 3 bases from V and 1 base from J; bases unmatched to any gene: 3. Germline values: CDR1 DFQATT, CDR2 SNEGSKA (reference sequence). CDR3: CSASDRGRTDTQYF. The CDR3 DNA, read in part, is TGCAGTGCTAGTGACAGGGGACGCACAGATACG.

This clone was recorded many times. The sequenced fragment ends 3 residues before the CDR3 boundary, so the rest is inferred from the germline J gene. The V gene is TRBV29-1, the J gene TRBJ1-3; D call uncertain. V dropped 5 bases and J dropped 0 bases, with 5 bases sitting between them. The CDR3 covers 12 residues. CDR1 is SQVTM, CDR2 ANQGSEA, per germline. The CDR3 here is CSVKVSGNTIYF. Partial CDR3 DNA: TGCAGCGTTAAGGTCTCTGGAAACACC.

This clone was seen ten or more times. The read halts 3 residues ahead of the CDR3 end, with the missing end drawn from the germline J gene. This chain uses TRBV19 with TRBJ1-5; D unclear. V lost 3 bases, J lost 3 bases, and 9 bases lay in between. The CDR3 sequence is 14 residues long. Germline CDR1 LNHDA, CDR2 SQIVND (reference sequence). The chain's CDR3 is CASSIMYTNQPQHF. The DNA read from the CDR3 is TGTGCCAGTAGTATTATGTACACCAATCAGCCC.

The table lists this clone with a few counts. The DNA ends 3 residues before the CDR3 does, and the rest of the CDR3 is filled in from the germline J gene. The chain recombines TRBV11-1 with TRBJ2-3, with D unclear. Germline V CDR1 and CDR2: SGHAT, FQDESV (reference sequence). With 2 bases removed from V and 1 base from J, the gap between germline ends came to 10 bases. This CDR3 contains 15 residues. Incomplete CDR3 DNA: TGTGCCAGCAGCTTAACCTTGTCAGGCACAGATACG. Translation: CASSLTLSGTDT. The full CDR3 is CASSLTLSGTDTQYF.

With regard to this clone: The CDR3 end lies 3 residues beyond the end of the read and is filled in from the germline J gene. The chain has TRBV2 and TRBJ1-2, with 9 bases lining up with TRBD1. Per the germline V gene, CDR1 is SNHLY and CDR2 is FYNNEI. V gave up 6 bases and J gave up 4 bases; unmatched junction bases: 9. The length of the CDR3 is 15 residues. The sequenced part of the CDR3 DNA is TGTGCCAGCAGCGGACAGGGGTTTGGGGCCTATGGC. This translates into CASSGQGFGAYG. The CDR3 as a whole reads CASSGQGFGAYGYTF.